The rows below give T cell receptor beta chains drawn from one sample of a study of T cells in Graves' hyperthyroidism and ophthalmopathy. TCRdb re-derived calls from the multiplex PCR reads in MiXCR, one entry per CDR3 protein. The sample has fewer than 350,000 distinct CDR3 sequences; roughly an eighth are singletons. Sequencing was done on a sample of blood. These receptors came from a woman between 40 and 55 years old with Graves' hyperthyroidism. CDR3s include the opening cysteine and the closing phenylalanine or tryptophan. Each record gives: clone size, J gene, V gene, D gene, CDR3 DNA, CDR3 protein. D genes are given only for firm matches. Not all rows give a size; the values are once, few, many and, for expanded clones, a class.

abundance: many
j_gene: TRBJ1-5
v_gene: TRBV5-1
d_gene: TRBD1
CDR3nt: TGTGCCAGCAGCCTTCAGGGGGGCAATCAGCCCCAGCATTTT
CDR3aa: CASSLQGGNQPQHF

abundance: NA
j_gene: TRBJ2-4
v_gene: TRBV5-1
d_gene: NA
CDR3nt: TGCGCCAGCAGCTTTCAGAGTGCGGCCAAAAACATTCAGTACTTC
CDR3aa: CASSFQSAAKNIQYF

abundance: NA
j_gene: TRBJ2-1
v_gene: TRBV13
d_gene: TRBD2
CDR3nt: TGTGCCAGCAGCAATACGGGACTAGCCTCCTACAATGAGCAGTTCTTC
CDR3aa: CASSNTGLASYNEQFF

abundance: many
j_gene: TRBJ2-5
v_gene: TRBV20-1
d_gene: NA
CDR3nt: TGCAGTGCAGGCAGGGGTTCGGAGACCCAGTACTTC
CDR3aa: CSAGRGSETQYF

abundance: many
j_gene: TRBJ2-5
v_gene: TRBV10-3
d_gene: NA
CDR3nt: TGTGCCATCAGTGCAGCAGAGACCCAGTACTTC
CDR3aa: CAISAAETQYF

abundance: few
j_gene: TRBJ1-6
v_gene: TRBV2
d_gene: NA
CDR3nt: TGTGCCAGCAGTGAACAGCAAAATTCACCCCTCCACTTT
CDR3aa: CASSEQQNSPLHF

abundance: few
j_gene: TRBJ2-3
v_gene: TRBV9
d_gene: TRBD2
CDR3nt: TGTGCCAGCAGCGTAGGAGGACTAGCGGACACAGATACGCAGTATTTT
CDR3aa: CASSVGGLADTDTQYF

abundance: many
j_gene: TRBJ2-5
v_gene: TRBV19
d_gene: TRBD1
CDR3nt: TGTGCCAGTAGTGTATCGACAGGGGGAGAGACCCAGTACTTC
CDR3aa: CASSVSTGGETQYF

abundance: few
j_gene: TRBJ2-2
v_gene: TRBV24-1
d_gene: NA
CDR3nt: TGTGCCACCAGTTCTGACGGTTCGAACACCGGGGAGCTGTTTTTT
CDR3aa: CATSSDGSNTGELFF

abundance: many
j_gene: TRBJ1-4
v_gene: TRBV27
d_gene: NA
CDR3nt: TGTGCCAGCAGTTTAGGAGGACAACCTGAAAAACTGTTTTTT
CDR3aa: CASSLGGQPEKLFF

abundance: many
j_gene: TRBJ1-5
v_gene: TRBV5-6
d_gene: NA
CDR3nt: TGTGCCAGCAGCTTCGGGGGGCGCAGTCAGCCCCAGCATTTT
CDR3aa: CASSFGGRSQPQHF

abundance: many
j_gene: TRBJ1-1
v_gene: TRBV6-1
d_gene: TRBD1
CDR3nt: TGTGCCAGCAGTCTTGACAGGGAGAACACTGAAGCTTTCTTT
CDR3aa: CASSLDRENTEAFF

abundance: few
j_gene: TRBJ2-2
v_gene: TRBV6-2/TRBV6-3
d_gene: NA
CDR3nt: TGTGCCAGCAGTTACTCGGGAGCGCCTCGGGGGGCCATAGGTACCGGGGAGCTGTTTTTT
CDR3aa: CASSYSGAPRGAIGTGELFF

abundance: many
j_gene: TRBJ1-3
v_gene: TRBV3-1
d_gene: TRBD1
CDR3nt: TGTGCCAGCAGCAACACAGGGGCCGGAAACACCATATATTTT
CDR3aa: CASSNTGAGNTIYF

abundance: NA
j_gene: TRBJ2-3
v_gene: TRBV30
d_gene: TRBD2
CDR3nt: TGTGCCTGGAGCAATGCGGGAGCAGATACGCAGTATTTT
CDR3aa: CAWSNAGADTQYF

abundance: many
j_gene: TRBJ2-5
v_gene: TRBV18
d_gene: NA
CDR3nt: TGTGCCAGCTCACCACGGACAGCTCAAGAGACCCAGTACTTC
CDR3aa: CASSPRTAQETQYF

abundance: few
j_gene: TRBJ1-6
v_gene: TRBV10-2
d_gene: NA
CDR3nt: TGCGCCAGCAGTGAGTTGGAGGCTATCAGCGATTCACCCCTCCACTTT
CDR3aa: CASSELEAISDSPLHF

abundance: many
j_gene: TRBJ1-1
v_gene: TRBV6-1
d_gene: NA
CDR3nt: TGTGCCAGCAGGACGACCGGGGTTGGGAACACTGAAGCTTTCTTT
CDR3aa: CASRTTGVGNTEAFF

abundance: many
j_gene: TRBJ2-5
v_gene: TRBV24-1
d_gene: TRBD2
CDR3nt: TGTGCCACCAGTGATCCGGGACTACTCCAAGAGACCCAGTACTTC
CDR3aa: CATSDPGLLQETQYF

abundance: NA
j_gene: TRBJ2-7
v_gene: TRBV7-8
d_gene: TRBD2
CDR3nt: TGTGCCAGCTCAAAGGACGGGAGGGCATACGAGCAGTACTTC
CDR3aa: CASSKDGRAYEQYF

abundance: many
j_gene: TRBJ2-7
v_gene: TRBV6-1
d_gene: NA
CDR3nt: TGTGCCAGCAGTCAAGCGACTAGACAGTACTTC
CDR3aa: CASSQATRQYF

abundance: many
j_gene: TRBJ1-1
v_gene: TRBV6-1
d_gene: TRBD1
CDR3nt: TGTGCCAGCAGTCCCGGCGCAGGGGGCGGCACTGAAGCTTTCTTT
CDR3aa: CASSPGAGGGTEAFF